This TCR beta chain was recorded in a study of PD-L1 blockade in urothelial cancer. On the study more broadly: In terms of prior chemotherapy, patients had received 0 to 3 regimens. Blood was analyzed 3 weeks (second dose) and 6 weeks after treatment start.

Synthetic TCR analog templates were spiked into all PCRs individually. Data came from immunoSEQ multiplex PCR; TCRdb stores just in-frame clones and leaves some out. The table records fewer than 65,000 clones, approximately 90% of them present only once. Time point in this sample: pretreatment peripheral blood. It was locally advanced or metastatic urothelial carcinoma that patients had. The CDR3 is 16 amino acids. Germline CDR1 reads MNHEY; CDR2 reads SVGAGI. The germline V and J ends were trimmed by 4 bases and 5 bases, with 20 bases remaining between them. The chain couples TRBV6-5 to TRBJ2-5, with a weak D call TRBD2 (7 bases). This receptor was taken from a woman in her sixties with urothelial cancer. This specimen was PBMCs, taken around atezolizumab (anti-PD-L1) treatment. In nucleotides, the CDR3 is TGTGCCAGCAGTTCCCTTGGGGGGGGGCGTCTTGAGACCCAGTACTTC. The encoded protein is CASSSLGGGRLETQYF.